This is a list of T cell receptor beta chains from one sample in a study of blood T cells in healthy people across ages. Using its own MiXCR run on the 5' RACE reads, TCRdb lists one record per CDR3 protein. The data show about 570,000 distinct CDR3 sequences, with approximately 30% seen just once and 18% held by the top ten. Sequencing was carried out using blood. These receptor sequences come from a woman aged 70 to 79 in good health. Both conserved end residues are part of each CDR3. The D gene is left open where the match is weak. Not all rows give a size; the values are once, few, many and, for expanded clones, a class.

CDR3	DNA	J	D	V	size
CSAREGAIEAFF	TGCAGTGCTAGGGAGGGGGCGATTGAAGCTTTCTTT	TRBJ1-1	TRBD1	TRBV20-1	NA
CASSLSIPAGFKGVFF	TGTGCCAGCAGTTTATCTATCCCGGCAGGGTTCAAAGGGGTGTTTTTT	TRBJ1-4	NA	TRBV27	few
CSAREGYNDYGYTF	TGCAGTGCTAGAGAGGGCTATAACGACTATGGCTACACCTTC	TRBJ1-2	NA	TRBV20-1	NA
CASSLGFRSGDRRNTEAFF	TGCGCCAGCAGCTTGGGGTTTCGGTCAGGGGACAGGAGGAACACTGAAGCTTTCTTT	TRBJ1-1	TRBD1	TRBV5-1	NA
CASSSTTGGEQYF	TGTGCCAGCAGTTCCACGACAGGAGGCGAGCAGTACTTC	TRBJ2-7	NA	TRBV6-1	NA
CASSVWGTEETQYF	TGTGCCAGCAGTGTCTGGGGGACCGAGGAGACCCAGTACTTC	TRBJ2-5	NA	TRBV2	NA
CASHYDRGGQPQHF	TGTGCCAGCCATTACGACAGGGGAGGTCAGCCCCAGCATTTT	TRBJ1-5	TRBD1	TRBV6-2/TRBV6-3	NA
CASSQVLEIRTAKNNEQFF	TGCGCCAGCAGCCAAGTGTTGGAGATCAGAACGGCAAAAAACAATGAGCAGTTCTTC	TRBJ2-1	NA	TRBV4-3	NA
CATSDFRGEQFF	TGTGCCACCAGTGATTTTAGGGGTGAGCAGTTCTTC	TRBJ2-1	NA	TRBV24-1	few
CASSQDRYNYGYTF	TGTGCCAGCAGCCAAGACCGGTATAACTATGGCTACACCTTC	TRBJ1-2	NA	TRBV4-2	NA
CASSFGLKNTEAFF	TGTGCCAGCAGTTTTGGACTGAAGAACACTGAAGCTTTCTTT	TRBJ1-1	NA	TRBV27	many
CSARRRGTRDIHEQYF	TGCAGTGCTAGAAGGCGCGGGACCAGGGACATCCACGAGCAGTACTTC	TRBJ2-7	NA	TRBV20-1	NA
CASSYSRGLYNEQFF	TGTGCCAGCAGTTACTCGCGGGGTCTATACAATGAGCAGTTCTTC	TRBJ2-1	NA	TRBV6-5	few
CASSRQPSSYNEQFF	TGTGCCAGCAGTCGACAGCCAAGCTCCTACAATGAGCAGTTCTTC	TRBJ2-1	NA	TRBV6-5	NA
CASSARVGTGELFF	TGTGCCAGCAGCGCCCGTGTGGGCACCGGGGAGCTGTTTTTT	TRBJ2-2	NA	TRBV7-2	NA
CASSLQGDTATDTQYF	TGCGCCAGCAGTCTACAGGGGGATACAGCGACAGATACGCAGTATTTT	TRBJ2-3	TRBD1	TRBV4-1	once
CASSLGQPFSGNTIYF	TGTGCCAGCAGCCTCGGACAGCCCTTCTCTGGAAACACCATATATTTT	TRBJ1-3	NA	TRBV7-2	few
CASSTWGGPYYGYTF	TGTGCCTCTTCCACCTGGGGGGGACCTTACTATGGCTACACCTTC	TRBJ1-2	NA	TRBV19	few
CSARDLGTARERGYTF	TGCAGTGCTAGAGATCTTGGGACAGCACGAGAGAGGGGCTACACCTTC	TRBJ1-2	TRBD1	TRBV20-1	few
CACVTYNEQFF	TGTGCCTGTGTAACCTACAATGAGCAGTTCTTC	TRBJ2-1	NA	TRBV30	few
CSAFDRGLEKLFF	TGCAGTGCCTTCGACAGGGGCTTAGAAAAACTGTTTTTT	TRBJ1-4	TRBD1	TRBV20-1	NA
CASSLIGKGVNEQFF	TGTGCCAGCAGCTTAATCGGGAAGGGCGTAAATGAGCAGTTCTTC	TRBJ2-1	NA	TRBV5-6	once
CASSLNRGPYEQYF	TGCGCCAGCAGCCTGAATAGGGGTCCGTACGAGCAGTACTTC	TRBJ2-7	NA	TRBV7-2	many
CASSETANYGYTF	TGTGCCAGCAGCGAGACAGCTAACTATGGCTACACCTTC	TRBJ1-2	NA	TRBV7-2	NA
CASSYRGQGANGELFF	TGTGCCAGCAGTTACCGGGGCCAGGGGGCGAACGGGGAGCTGTTTTTT	TRBJ2-2	TRBD1	TRBV6-5	NA
CASSQDGFPAATNEKLFF	TGTGCCAGCAGCCAAGATGGATTTCCCGCAGCGACTAATGAAAAACTGTTTTTT	TRBJ1-4	NA	TRBV4-2	few
CASSYSGFEGAYEQYF	TGTGCCAGCAGTTACTCGGGTTTTGAAGGGGCTTACGAGCAGTACTTC	TRBJ2-7	NA	TRBV6-5	NA
CASSPTRTAMNTEAFF	TGTGCCAGCAGCCCCACGAGGACAGCAATGAACACTGAAGCTTTCTTT	TRBJ1-1	NA	TRBV5-8	once
CASSLGENTEAFF	TGTGCCAGCAGCTTAGGGGAGAACACTGAAGCTTTCTTT	TRBJ1-1	NA	TRBV7-9	many
CASSFNTGIDQPQHF	TGCGCCAGCAGCTTCAATACAGGAATAGACCAGCCCCAGCATTTT	TRBJ1-5	NA	TRBV5-1	few
CSFRGGTGTYEQYF	TGCAGCTTCCGGGGGGGGACAGGAACCTACGAGCAGTACTTC	TRBJ2-7	NA	TRBV29-1	few
CASSPVGLIAGLPDTQYF	TGTGCCAGCAGTCCCGTGGGTCTAATAGCGGGACTACCAGATACGCAGTATTTT	TRBJ2-3	TRBD2	TRBV7-2	few
CASSQDMRGNEKLFF	TGCGCCAGCAGCCAAGATATGAGGGGTAATGAAAAACTGTTTTTT	TRBJ1-4	NA	TRBV4-1	NA
CASSPPSAGGLRNDGYTF	TGTGCCAGCTCACCACCCTCGGCAGGGGGCCTAAGGAATGATGGCTACACCTTC	TRBJ1-2	TRBD1	TRBV18	NA
CASSPGQGWGQPQHF	TGTGCCAGCAGCCCCGGACAGGGGTGGGGTCAGCCCCAGCATTTT	TRBJ1-5	TRBD1	TRBV7-2	few
CSAEKPHTRYQIRETQYF	TGCAGTGCTGAAAAGCCGCACACCCGCTACCAGATACGAGAGACCCAGTACTTC	TRBJ2-5	NA	TRBV20-1	NA
CASSLGVSDEKLFF	TGTGCCAGCAGCTTGGGGGTATCGGATGAAAAACTGTTTTTT	TRBJ1-4	NA	TRBV5-6	few
CASRTGTEQFF	TGTGCCAGCAGGACCGGGACAGAGCAGTTCTTC	TRBJ2-1	NA	TRBV5-6	few
CASSRQGVAFF	TGTGCCAGCAGTAGGCAGGGAGTAGCTTTCTTT	TRBJ1-1	NA	TRBV6-5	NA
CASSQDFASGQETQYF	TGTGCCAGCAGCCAAGATTTCGCTAGCGGGCAAGAGACCCAGTACTTC	TRBJ2-5	TRBD2	TRBV4-2	few
CASSPQRWGAPGNTIYF	TGTGCCAGCAGCCCCCAAAGATGGGGGGCGCCTGGAAACACCATATATTTT	TRBJ1-3	NA	TRBV7-2	few
CSASKQETQYF	TGCAGTGCGTCGAAACAAGAGACCCAGTACTTC	TRBJ2-5	NA	TRBV20-1	few
CASSQPGQNYGYTF	TGTGCCAGCAGCCAACCCGGACAGAACTATGGCTACACCTTC	TRBJ1-2	NA	TRBV4-2	NA
CASSPRVYQPQHF	TGTGCCAGCAGCCCTCGGGTCTATCAGCCCCAGCATTTT	TRBJ1-5	NA	TRBV7-2	NA
CASSPYRGTSKNIQYF	TGTGCCAGCAGCCCCTACCGCGGGACTTCTAAAAACATTCAGTACTTC	TRBJ2-4	NA	TRBV5-5	few
CAWMLRGPDTQYF	TGTGCCTGGATGTTGAGGGGCCCAGATACGCAGTATTTT	TRBJ2-3	NA	TRBV30	NA
CAISGTSGGAHEQFF	TGTGCCATCAGTGGCACTAGCGGGGGGGCCCATGAGCAGTTCTTC	TRBJ2-1	TRBD2	TRBV10-3	NA
CASSLGGNTDTQYF	TGTGCCAGCAGCTTAGGGGGAAACACAGATACGCAGTATTTT	TRBJ2-3	NA	TRBV7-3	NA
CSAYSTDTTEAFF	TGCAGTGCCTACTCGACTGACACCACTGAAGCTTTCTTT	TRBJ1-1	NA	TRBV20-1	few
CASSFMGLAAFKTQYF	TGTGCCAGCAGCTTTATGGGACTAGCTGCTTTCAAGACCCAGTACTTC	TRBJ2-5	TRBD2	TRBV11-2	NA
CASSPSEPEEAFF	TGCGCCTCCTCACCAAGCGAGCCGGAAGAAGCTTTCTTT	TRBJ1-1	NA	TRBV5-1	few
CASSLAFSGEKLFF	TGCGCCAGCAGCTTGGCCTTCTCGGGGGAAAAACTGTTTTTT	TRBJ1-4	NA	TRBV5-1	NA
CASTLPGQGGWNEQFF	TGTGCCAGCACCCTGCCGGGACAGGGGGGGTGGAATGAGCAGTTCTTC	TRBJ2-1	TRBD1	TRBV2	NA
CASSLSLAGYEQYF	TGCGCCAGCAGCTTGAGCCTGGCAGGCTACGAGCAGTACTTC	TRBJ2-7	NA	TRBV5-1	NA